This T cell receptor beta chain emerged from a study of early T cells in non-severe SARS-CoV-2 infection. The CDR3 is 16 amino acids. Germline CDR1 reads MNHEY; CDR2 reads SVGAGI. The ends lost 0 bases at V and 5 bases at J; junction bases unmatched: 6. In the library, individual cDNA molecules carried attached unique molecular identifiers. TCRdb re-analysed the 5' RACE reads in MiXCR, keeping a single row per CDR3 protein. The sample carries some 48,000 distinct CDR3 sequences, roughly 13% recorded once. This clonotype was picked up a small number of times. The origin of this receptor is an adult who was a healthcare worker with PCR-confirmed SARS-CoV-2 infection or an uninfected control (not recorded which). Sequencing was done on a sample of whole blood. The rearrangement joins TRBV6-5 to TRBJ2-2, with 7 positions matching TRBD1. As DNA, the CDR3 is TGTGCCAGCAGTTACTCAACGACAGGGCTAACCGGGGAGCTGTTTTTT. It yields the protein CASSYSTTGLTGELFF.